Listed below are T cell receptor beta chains from one sample, sequenced in a study of yellow fever vaccine responses in identical twins. One entry per CDR3 protein results from TCRdb running MiXCR on the RT-PCR reads. The sample shows tens of thousands of distinct CDR3 sequences, roughly 73% of them seen only once. The starting material was T cells from blood (PBMCs), unsorted or a sorted subset (not recorded which), obtained before or after yellow fever vaccination (not recorded which). Receptors originate from a woman aged 18-29 years who received the yellow fever vaccine. Both conserved end residues are part of each CDR3. D genes are given only for firm matches. A clone size is listed for some rows: how often the clone was seen (once, few, many), or a class if it is expanded.

J | V | size | D | DNA | CDR3
TRBJ2-4 | TRBV2 | - | - | TGTGCCAGCAGTGTTCCCCCGGAACTTGGCAACATTCAGTACTTC | CASSVPPELGNIQYF
TRBJ2-1 | TRBV11-3 | few | TRBD2 | TGTGCCAGCAGCTTATTAGCGGGAACTTACAATGAGCAGTTCTTC | CASSLLAGTYNEQFF
TRBJ1-2 | TRBV20-1 | - | - | TGCAGTGCTAGTTCCGGGGCGTTCTATGGCTACACCTTC | CSASSGAFYGYTF
TRBJ2-3 | TRBV20-1 | - | - | TGCAGTGCTAGGATGGTGGAAGGACGCACAGATACGCAGTATTTT | CSARMVEGRTDTQYF
TRBJ2-3 | TRBV11-2 | - | TRBD2 | TGTGCCAGTACCCCCCGGGTGGGCGGGGGGGCCCTAGATACGCAGTATTTT | CASTPRVGGGALDTQYF
TRBJ2-2 | TRBV9 | - | - | TGTGCCAGCAGCGTAGGGGGTACGAACACCGGGGAGCTGTTTTTT | CASSVGGTNTGELFF
TRBJ1-1 | TRBV2 | - | - | TGTGCCAGTGAGTACAGGGAGAACACTGAAGCTTTCTTT | CASEYRENTEAFF
TRBJ2-1 | TRBV18 | - | TRBD1 | TGTGCCAGCTCACCCCGGGACAGGGATGAGCAGTTCTTC | CASSPRDRDEQFF
TRBJ2-5 | TRBV29-1 | - | TRBD2 | TGCAGCGTGACCCTAGCGGACCAAGAGACCCAGTACTTC | CSVTLADQETQYF
TRBJ1-5 | TRBV12-3/TRBV12-4 | - | - | TGTGCCAGCAGGGGGAGGGGGGACACCTATAGCAATCAGCCCCAGCATTTT | CASRGRGDTYSNQPQHF
TRBJ1-3 | TRBV27 | - | - | TGTGCCAGCAGTTTAGTCTTAGGCCCTGGAAACACCATATATTTT | CASSLVLGPGNTIYF
TRBJ2-7 | TRBV13 | - | - | TGTGCCAGCAGGGCCGGACCCTACGAGCAGTACTTC | CASRAGPYEQYF
TRBJ2-1 | TRBV10-3 | once | - | TGTGCCATCAGTGTCCTAGGGGGCAATGAGCAGTTCTTC | CAISVLGGNEQFF
TRBJ2-7 | TRBV5-4 | - | TRBD1 | TGTGCCAGCAGCATGGGACAGGGTGACGAGCAGTACTTC | CASSMGQGDEQYF
TRBJ2-5 | TRBV18 | - | TRBD1 | TGTGCCAGCTCACCGACAGGGAAAGAGACCCAGTACTTC | CASSPTGKETQYF
TRBJ1-5 | TRBV6-5 | - | - | TGTGCCAGCAGTTACTCGAGGCAGAGCAATCAGCCCCAGCATTTT | CASSYSRQSNQPQHF
TRBJ1-5 | TRBV6-1 | - | - | TGTGCCAGCAGGGGGCCTGGGGTTCAGCCCCAGCATTTT | CASRGPGVQPQHF
TRBJ2-3 | TRBV11-3 | few | - | TGTGCCAGCAGCTTAGAGTGGTCGCCAGATACGCAGTATTTT | CASSLEWSPDTQYF
TRBJ2-3 | TRBV29-1 | few | - | TGCAGCGTTGTCCGTGGAGGTCCAGATACGCAGTATTTT | CSVVRGGPDTQYF
TRBJ2-7 | TRBV29-1 | - | - | TGCAGCGCCACAGGGTTGGAGACCTACGAGCAGTACTTC | CSATGLETYEQYF
TRBJ1-2 | TRBV7-9 | once | - | TGTGCCAGCAGCCCAGATGGGGGGAGCTATGGCTACACCTTC | CASSPDGGSYGYTF
TRBJ2-1 | TRBV29-1 | - | TRBD2 | TGCAGCGTCCTTTCTAGCGGAAATGAGCAGTTCTTC | CSVLSSGNEQFF
TRBJ2-1 | TRBV10-1 | - | - | TGCGCCAGCAGCCCCGGACTGTCCAATGAGCAGTTCTTC | CASSPGLSNEQFF
TRBJ2-3 | TRBV23-1 | - | TRBD2 | TGCGCCGGCCACACTAGCGGGCCTCCCTCAGATACGCAGTATTTT | CAGHTSGPPSDTQYF
TRBJ2-1 | TRBV9 | - | - | TGTGCCAGCAGCGTAGATGGGGGAAGCTCCTACAATGAGCAGTTCTTC | CASSVDGGSSYNEQFF
TRBJ2-5 | TRBV29-1 | - | - | TGCAGCGTTCCCTTGGGGGAGACCCAGTACTTC | CSVPLGETQYF
TRBJ2-1 | TRBV2 | - | - | TGTGCCAGCAGCGGCGAAGTAGCGCCCAATGAGCAGTTCTTC | CASSGEVAPNEQFF
TRBJ2-3 | TRBV5-1 | - | - | TGCGCCAGCAGCTTTTCCGGGGGAGATACGCAGTATTTT | CASSFSGGDTQYF
TRBJ2-5 | TRBV11-1 | - | - | TGTGCCAGCAGCCCGGGCCTCGCCCTGGAGACCCAGTACTTC | CASSPGLALETQYF
TRBJ2-5 | TRBV2 | - | - | TGTGCCAGCAGTGAAGAATACCAAGAGACCCAGTACTTC | CASSEEYQETQYF
TRBJ1-1 | TRBV10-3 | - | - | TGTGCCATCAGTGAGTCAAAGGGTGGTCGGACTGAAGCTTTCTTT | CAISESKGGRTEAFF
TRBJ1-2 | TRBV29-1 | - | - | TGCAGCGTGCCCGGGACAAACTCCTATGGCTACACCTTC | CSVPGTNSYGYTF
TRBJ2-1 | TRBV5-1 | - | - | TGCGCCAGCAGCTGGGACCTTCCCTACAATGAGCAGTTCTTC | CASSWDLPYNEQFF
TRBJ2-1 | TRBV2 | few | TRBD2 | TGTGCCAGAAGGTGGGGGCTAGCGGGGGAATACAATGAGCAGTTCTTC | CARRWGLAGEYNEQFF
TRBJ2-3 | TRBV23-1 | few | - | TGCGCCAGCAGTCAATCCAGAACGCAGTATTTT | CASSQSRTQYF
TRBJ1-6 | TRBV11-2 | - | TRBD1 | TGTGCCAGCAGCTTAGAAGGACAGGCAAATTCACCCCTCCACTTT | CASSLEGQANSPLHF
TRBJ2-5 | TRBV15 | - | - | TGTGCCACCAGCAGAGATCGCGGGATTGCAGAGACCCAGTACTTC | CATSRDRGIAETQYF
TRBJ2-5 | TRBV4-2 | - | TRBD2 | TGTGCCAGCAGCCTGACTAGCGCCCAAGAGACCCAGTACTTC | CASSLTSAQETQYF
TRBJ2-1 | TRBV6-4 | - | TRBD2 | TGTGCCAGCAGTGACTCAGCGGGGAACAATGAGCAGTTCTTC | CASSDSAGNNEQFF
TRBJ2-5 | TRBV20-1 | - | TRBD2 | TGCAGTGCCCTGACTAGCGGGGCGAGTGGGACCCAGTACTTC | CSALTSGASGTQYF
TRBJ2-1 | TRBV29-1 | - | - | TGCAGCGTTGAGAATACGAATGAGCAGTTCTTC | CSVENTNEQFF
TRBJ2-1 | TRBV24-1 | - | - | TGTGCCACCAGTGGCGAGGGGCGAATCTCCTACAATGAGCAGTTCTTC | CATSGEGRISYNEQFF
TRBJ2-2 | TRBV6-5 | - | - | TGTGCCAGCAGTTACGGGGGGACAATAACCGGGGAGCTGTTTTTT | CASSYGGTITGELFF
TRBJ1-1 | TRBV23-1 | - | - | TGCGCCAGCAGTCAATCGAGAGCGAACACTGAAGCTTTCTTT | CASSQSRANTEAFF
TRBJ2-1 | TRBV5-6 | - | - | TGTGCCAGCAGCTCCTATGCCTTCGACGGGAGTAGTTACAATGAGCAGTTCTTC | CASSSYAFDGSSYNEQFF
TRBJ2-3 | TRBV14 | - | - | TGTGCCAGCAGCCAAGATAGGCGGGACCCCACAGATACGCAGTATTTT | CASSQDRRDPTDTQYF
TRBJ2-1 | TRBV29-1 | once | - | TGCAGCCTCCCCCCGGCAGGGGGGCGCAATGAGCAGTTCTTC | CSLPPAGGRNEQFF
TRBJ1-5 | TRBV19 | - | - | TGTGCCAGTACCGCCCCACAGCATAGCAATCAGCCCCAGCATTTT | CASTAPQHSNQPQHF
TRBJ2-4 | TRBV20-1 | few | TRBD2 | TGCAGTGCCAGTACTAGCGGGGTAGCCAAAAACATTCAGTACTTC | CSASTSGVAKNIQYF
TRBJ1-6 | TRBV5-1 | - | - | TGCGCCAGCAGCTTGCGTGGGAATGATTCACCCCTCCACTTT | CASSLRGNDSPLHF
TRBJ2-1 | TRBV11-1 | - | - | TGTGCCAGCAGCCCAAAGCGGCTCCCGGGCAATGAGCAGTTCTTC | CASSPKRLPGNEQFF
TRBJ1-2 | TRBV7-3 | - | - | TGTGCCAGCAGCTTAACTACAGGGAAAGGGATCGACTATGGCTACACCTTC | CASSLTTGKGIDYGYTF
TRBJ1-3 | TRBV15 | - | - | TGTGCCACCAGCACCCGGCAGGGCGGTGGAAACACCATATATTTT | CATSTRQGGGNTIYF
TRBJ2-3 | TRBV11-3 | - | TRBD1 | TGTGCCAGCAGCGAGGGGGCCGAAGATACGCAGTATTTT | CASSEGAEDTQYF
TRBJ2-1 | TRBV24-1 | - | - | TGTGCCACCAGTGATGCCCGATATATGGTTGAGCAGTTCTTC | CATSDARYMVEQFF